This entry is about one T cell receptor (beta chain). This sample is drawn from a study of blood T cell repertoires in COVID-19. The overall study: The study drew acute and convalescent COVID-19 samples from the United States, Italy and Spain. PBMCs, B-cell-depleted T cells, or T cells were the source of the cDNA or gDNA that made up the material.

The authors' processing: From reference gene primer amplification, estimates of nucleated cell counts were derived. Repertoires were generated with immunoSEQ multiplex PCR, while TCRdb's copy carries only in-frame clones and drops some. V, J and clone size derive from that table, while D and trimming were established from the DNA sequence. This table holds about 150,000 clones, around 88% found once. CDR1 is SGHTA, CDR2 FQGNSA, per germline. V lost 2 bases and J lost 4, with 16 bases in between. The CDR3 is 16 residues long. Source material: peripheral blood. The receptor was isolated from a man aged 60-69 years with active or convalescent COVID-19. This sequence joins TRBV7-2 and TRBJ2-3; no definite D call. The CDR3 region is CASSLLVVRFADTQYF. In nucleotides, the CDR3 is TGTGCCAGCAGCTTATTAGTCGTACGGTTCGCAGATACGCAGTATTTT.